The TCR beta chain described here comes from a study of beta chain features in type 1 diabetes. V was clipped by 2 bases and J by 5 bases, with 8 bases between them. Germline V gene lookup returns CDR1 SGDLS and CDR2 YYNGEE. CDR3 length: 14 amino acids. The sample holds a few counts of this clone. The antigen is unknown. Points from the study as a whole: TCRB repertoires of naive, central memory and Treg cells appeared more similar among patients than among healthy donors. For cells with high TCR expression, cDNA sequencing could yield over-representation.

The investigators reverse transcribed all of the isolated RNA, so they sequenced expressed TCRB transcripts. The protocol was immunoSEQ multiplex PCR, while the TCRdb copy is restricted to in-frame clones and leaves out a portion. The sample contains 250,000 to 350,000 clones, 14% of which appear only once. Input material: central memory CD4+ T cells from blood. The chain is built from TRBV9 and TRBJ1-6; D gene uncertain. The receptor comes from a man aged 25-45 years in good health. The CDR3 DNA follows: TGTGCCAGCAGCGTTACCCTGGATAATTCACCCCTCCACTTT. Translating it yields CASSVTLDNSPLHF.